A selection of T cell receptor beta chains follows, all from one sample in a study of T cell repertoires in cytomegalovirus infection. In TCRdb, the reads were re-called with MiXCR into one record per CDR3 protein. The sample lists approximately 910,000 distinct CDR3 sequences; 30% to 40% were seen once. No antigen has been assigned to these receptors. The specimen comprised cultured CD8+ T cells from PBMCs, sampled from culture after CMV antigen stimulation. The receptors derive from a human donor in good health (CMV status not recorded). Some clones in this sample may be carry-over from other donors' samples. Each CDR3 is given with its conserved first and last residue. The D gene is left open where the match is weak. The size entry is marked missing in some rows and otherwise reads once, few, many or a size class.

size: once
D: -
J: TRBJ1-2
V: TRBV14
CDR3: CASSQDLAGANYGYTF
DNA: TGTGCCAGCAGCCAAGATCTGGCAGGGGCTAACTATGGCTACACCTTC

size: many
D: -
J: TRBJ2-1
V: TRBV7-9
CDR3: CASSLVRGDEQFF
DNA: TGTGCCAGCAGCTTAGTAAGGGGAGATGAGCAGTTCTTC

size: -
D: TRBD1
J: TRBJ2-2
V: TRBV19
CDR3: CASNSNRGTGELFF
DNA: TGTGCCAGTAACTCCAACAGGGGCACCGGGGAGCTGTTTTTT

size: -
D: -
J: TRBJ1-1
V: TRBV19
CDR3: CASSPQGRNTEAFF
DNA: TGTGCCAGTAGTCCTCAGGGGCGGAACACTGAAGCTTTCTTT

size: -
D: TRBD1
J: TRBJ2-5
V: TRBV12-5
CDR3: CASAHPTGGVGETQYF
DNA: TGTGCTAGTGCCCACCCTACAGGGGGCGTGGGGGAGACCCAGTACTTC

size: few
D: -
J: TRBJ2-3
V: TRBV5-4
CDR3: CASSLARAGEGTDTQYF
DNA: TGTGCCAGCAGCTTGGCCCGGGCAGGGGAAGGCACAGATACGCAGTATTTT

size: few
D: TRBD2
J: TRBJ2-5
V: TRBV7-8
CDR3: CASSKNSGGDLRTQYF
DNA: TGTGCCAGCAGCAAAAACAGCGGGGGGGACCTAAGGACCCAGTACTTC

size: few
D: TRBD1
J: TRBJ2-7
V: TRBV7-6
CDR3: CASSLEDRSYEQYF
DNA: TGTGCCAGCAGCTTGGAGGACAGGTCCTACGAGCAGTACTTC

size: -
D: TRBD1
J: TRBJ1-1
V: TRBV20-1
CDR3: CSAFETGRNTEAFF
DNA: TGCAGTGCTTTTGAGACAGGGAGGAACACTGAAGCTTTCTTT

size: few
D: TRBD1
J: TRBJ1-2
V: TRBV12-3/TRBV12-4
CDR3: CASSSSGTGLAPSGYTF
DNA: TGTGCCAGCAGTTCCTCCGGGACAGGGCTGGCGCCTAGTGGCTACACCTTC

size: many
D: TRBD2
J: TRBJ2-5
V: TRBV7-6
CDR3: CASSFGGGSQETQYF
DNA: TGTGCCAGCAGCTTCGGCGGGGGAAGCCAAGAGACCCAGTACTTC

size: many
D: -
J: TRBJ1-6
V: TRBV7-2
CDR3: CASSEVRGTNSPLHF
DNA: TGTGCCAGCAGCGAGGTCCGGGGGACGAATTCACCCCTCCACTTT

size: -
D: -
J: TRBJ2-1
V: TRBV19
CDR3: CVSSGWGADDEQFF
DNA: TGTGTCAGTAGTGGATGGGGGGCGGATGATGAGCAGTTCTTC

size: many
D: TRBD1
J: TRBJ1-3
V: TRBV7-9
CDR3: CASSLVPGTGLATIYF
DNA: TGTGCCAGCAGCTTAGTTCCCGGGACAGGTCTAGCCACCATATATTTT

size: -
D: TRBD1
J: TRBJ1-2
V: TRBV5-1
CDR3: CASSSEGTDNYGYTF
DNA: TGCGCCAGCAGCTCCGAAGGGACAGATAACTATGGCTACACCTTC

size: many
D: -
J: TRBJ2-7
V: TRBV7-6
CDR3: CASSLDPSGPHYEQYF
DNA: TGTGCCAGCAGCTTAGACCCCAGCGGCCCTCACTACGAGCAGTACTTC

size: many
D: TRBD1
J: TRBJ1-1
V: TRBV6-1
CDR3: CASVIQGPNTEAFF
DNA: TGTGCCAGTGTGATACAGGGGCCGAACACTGAAGCTTTCTTT

size: few
D: -
J: TRBJ2-6
V: TRBV5-5
CDR3: CASSRDISGANVLTF
DNA: TGTGCCAGCAGCAGGGACATCTCTGGGGCCAACGTCCTGACTTTC

size: -
D: -
J: TRBJ2-1
V: TRBV6-5
CDR3: CASSYSGFNEQFF
DNA: TGTGCCAGCAGTTACTCGGGTTTCAATGAGCAGTTCTTC

size: few
D: TRBD1
J: TRBJ1-2
V: TRBV4-1
CDR3: CASSQGQGVSGYTF
DNA: TGCGCCAGCAGCCAAGGACAGGGGGTGAGTGGCTACACCTTC

size: -
D: -
J: TRBJ2-6
V: TRBV7-8
CDR3: CASRTRDVSSGANVLTF
DNA: TGTGCCAGCAGAACCCGGGACGTGAGCTCTGGGGCCAACGTCCTGACTTTC

size: -
D: -
J: TRBJ2-1
V: TRBV6-1
CDR3: CASKRGNEQFF
DNA: TGTGCCAGCAAGAGGGGCAATGAGCAGTTCTTC

size: few
D: -
J: TRBJ2-1
V: TRBV20-1
CDR3: CSARGGDSYNEQFF
DNA: TGCAGTGCTAGAGGGGGTGACTCCTACAATGAGCAGTTCTTC

size: few
D: TRBD1
J: TRBJ1-1
V: TRBV27
CDR3: CASSLDWAGTDTEAFF
DNA: TGTGCCAGCAGTTTAGATTGGGCGGGGACAGACACTGAAGCTTTCTTT

size: -
D: -
J: TRBJ1-2
V: TRBV2
CDR3: CASSEEAANYGYTF
DNA: TGTGCCAGCAGTGAGGAGGCAGCTAACTATGGCTACACCTTC

size: -
D: TRBD1
J: TRBJ2-2
V: TRBV7-9
CDR3: CASSPRQGSGTGELFF
DNA: TGTGCCAGCAGCCCGAGACAGGGGTCGGGCACCGGGGAGCTGTTTTTT

size: -
D: TRBD1
J: TRBJ2-2
V: TRBV11-3
CDR3: CASTLDRGGTGELFF
DNA: TGTGCCAGCACCCTAGACAGGGGAGGCACCGGGGAGCTGTTTTTT

size: few
D: TRBD1
J: TRBJ1-2
V: TRBV6-2/TRBV6-3
CDR3: CASSTRRTGLYGYTF
DNA: TGTGCCAGCAGTACCCGCCGGACAGGGCTCTATGGCTACACCTTC

size: -
D: -
J: TRBJ1-5
V: TRBV5-6
CDR3: CASSLGGTFSNQSQHF
DNA: TGTGCCAGCAGCTTAGGAGGGACATTTAGCAATCAGTCCCAGCATTTT

size: few
D: TRBD1
J: TRBJ2-7
V: TRBV27
CDR3: CASSPDRGLPEQYF
DNA: TGTGCCAGCAGTCCGGACAGGGGGCTTCCCGAGCAGTACTTC

size: many
D: -
J: TRBJ2-3
V: TRBV6-2/TRBV6-3
CDR3: CASRTGGTQYF
DNA: TGTGCCAGCAGGACTGGGGGTACGCAGTATTTT

size: -
D: TRBD2
J: TRBJ2-1
V: TRBV12-3/TRBV12-4
CDR3: CASRFASGALYNEQFF
DNA: TGTGCCAGCAGGTTCGCGAGCGGGGCCCTCTACAATGAGCAGTTCTTC

size: -
D: TRBD1
J: TRBJ2-1
V: TRBV7-6
CDR3: CASSPQDRGYQEQFF
DNA: TGTGCCAGCAGCCCCCAGGACAGGGGTTATCAGGAGCAGTTCTTC

size: -
D: TRBD1
J: TRBJ2-7
V: TRBV20-1
CDR3: CSAAGTGGSEQYF
DNA: TGCAGTGCTGCCGGGACAGGGGGATCCGAGCAGTACTTC

size: -
D: -
J: TRBJ1-2
V: TRBV6-6
CDR3: CASSYASPAGGYTF
DNA: TGTGCCAGCAGTTACGCTAGTCCAGCGGGGGGCTACACCTTC